This T cell receptor beta chain was sequenced during a study of T-cell memory formation after mild COVID-19. TCRdb reprocessed the 5' RACE reads with MiXCR, giving one entry per CDR3 protein. This table holds around 440,000 distinct CDR3 sequences, 15% to 20% found once. The germline V gene encodes CDR1 SQVTM and CDR2 ANQGSEA. This CDR3 spans 14 amino acids. V lost 4 bases, J lost 2 bases, and 12 bases lay in between. This clonotype showed up many times. This chain connects TRBV29-1 to TRBJ2-1; D is undetermined. The sequence was obtained from an adult woman who had mild COVID-19 (a few samples of this study predate the infection). Cell type and time point are not known. The source material was PBMCs or a T cell subset sorted from them (not recorded which). The CDR3 region has the DNA TGCAGCGTTGGTCAGGCGGACCCCTACAATGAGCAGTTCTTC. Its translation: CSVGQADPYNEQFF.